The 12 T cell receptor beta chains below were found in one sample sequenced in a study of OX40 agonist ivuxolimab in advanced cancers. The repertoire was sequenced with immunoSEQ multiplex PCR; TCRdb's copy has only in-frame clones and lacks some. The repertoire has approximately 41,000 clones, roughly 90% of them found once; the top ten carry 0.58%. The sample in question was CD4+ or CD8+ T cells sorted from blood, obtained in a trial of the OX40 agonist ivuxolimab. The receptors derive from an adult with an advanced solid tumor such as melanoma, head and neck, liver or kidney cancer.

The chain couples TRBV5-8 to TRBJ1-2; D is unresolved. The CDR3 length is 14 residues. V was clipped by 0 bases and J by 2 bases, with 8 bases between them. Germline V gene lookup returns CDR1 SGHTS and CDR2 YDEGEE. The CDR3 here is CASSLGHYNYGYTF. The CDR3 DNA is TGTGCCAGCAGCTTGGGGCACTACAACTATGGCTACACCTTC. The variable domain in full, with the rest retrieved from reference TRBV5-8 and TRBJ1-2, is EAGVTQSPTHLIKTRGQQATLRCSPISGHTSVYWYQQALGLGLQFLLWYDEGEERNRGNFPPRFSGRQFPNYSSELNVNALELEDSALYLCASSLGHYNYGYTFGSGTRLTVV.

This clone was seen only a few times. The chain couples TRBV6-1 to TRBJ1-2, with a possible D match to TRBD1 (6 bases). Germline V gene data show CDR1 as MNHNS and CDR2 as SASEGT. V lost 3 bases and J 4 bases, leaving 18 bases between the germline ends. The CDR3 is 16 residues long. The CDR3 bases are TGTGCCAGCAGTGAGTATGACAGGCCCCCCGTCTATGGCTACACCTTC. Its protein is CASSEYDRPPVYGYTF.

This sequence joins TRBV5-4 and TRBJ2-3; 8 bases match TRBD2. This CDR3 comprises 18 residues. Germline assignment: CDR1 SGHNT and CDR2 YYREEE (reference sequence). Unmatched junction bases numbered 15, after V lost 4 bases and J lost 2 bases. The CDR3 loop reads CASSPPGGVGKITDTQYF. The CDR3 DNA reads as TGTGCCAGCAGCCCGCCGGGGGGGGTTGGGAAAATCACAGATACGCAGTATTTT. The full variable domain, with the rest looked up from reference TRBV5-4 and TRBJ2-3, is ETGVTQSPTHLIKTRGQQVTLRCSSQSGHNTVSWYQQALGQGPQFIFQYYREEENGRGNFPPRFSGLQFPNYSSELNVNALELDDSALYLCASSPPGGVGKITDTQYFGPGTRLTVL.

The chain has TRBV10-3 and TRBJ1-1, with D possibly matching TRBD1 (6 bases). This CDR3 has 13 amino acids. In germline, CDR1 is ENHRY, CDR2 SYGVKD. The germline V and J ends were trimmed by 8 bases and 5 bases, with 15 bases remaining between them. In DNA, the CDR3 is TGTGCCATCGGGGCTCAAGGGGGGACTGAAGCTTTCTTT. Residues: CAIGAQGGTEAFF.

This chain joins TRBV7-3 and TRBJ2-5; 11 positions agree with TRBD1. J gave up 1 base and V 9 bases, and 7 bases lay outside the gene matches. The germline V gene encodes CDR1 SGHTA and CDR2 FQGTGA. CDR3 size: 15 residues. The CDR3 spells CASSPGQGVQETQYF. In DNA form, the CDR3 reads TGTGCCAGTTCCCCGGGACAGGGGGTCCAAGAGACCCAGTACTTC.

The chain uses TRBV19 and TRBJ2-1; TRBD1 matches at 8 bases. The length of the CDR3 is 15 residues. Trimming took 3 bases from V and 6 from J; bases not matched to a gene: 7. The germline V gene has CDR1 LNHDA and CDR2 SQIVND (reference sequence). CDR3 DNA: TGTGCCAGTAGTATCGACAGGGGTGTGGGCAATGAGCAGTTCTTC. It codes for CASSIDRGVGNEQFF. The whole variable domain, remainder taken from reference TRBV19 and TRBJ2-1, is DGGITQSPKYLFRKEGQNVTLSCEQNLNHDAMYWYRQDPGQGLRLIYYSQIVNDFQKGDIAEGYSVSREKKESFPLTVTSAQKNPTAFYLCASSIDRGVGNEQFFGPGTRLTVL.

The rearrangement joins TRBV10-3 to TRBJ1-3; D unclear. CDR3 length equals 16 residues. Deletions cut 7 bases from V and 6 bases from J, with 22 bases between. Germline V lookup: CDR1 ENHRY, CDR2 SYGVKD. Written as DNA, the CDR3 is TGTGCCATCACAGCCTCGATGGGGAGGGCGGCAAACACCATATATTTT. This encodes CAITASMGRAANTIYF.

This clone was counted a few times. This CDR3 is also generated by other DNA sequences in the sample. The gene calls are TRBV5-6 and TRBJ2-5, with TRBD2 identical over 11 bases. The CDR3 runs to 15 residues. V lost 1 base and J lost 2; bases outside the gene matches: 1. Germline V gene sequence: CDR1 SGHDT, CDR2 YYEEEE. CDR3 in amino acids: CASSLTSGGQETQYF. As DNA, the CDR3 is TGTGCCAGCAGCTTGACTAGCGGGGGTCAAGAGACCCAGTACTTC.

The chain joins TRBV5-4 to TRBJ1-6; 7 nucleotides agree with TRBD1. There are 15 residues in the CDR3. The V and J ends lost 5 bases and 7 bases, in that order; junction bases with no gene match: 9. The germline CDR1 and CDR2 sequences are SGHNT and YYREEE (reference sequence). The CDR3 sequence is CASSFTTGRNSPLHF. The CDR3 coding sequence is TGTGCCAGCAGTTTCACGACAGGGCGAAATTCACCCCTCCACTTT.

The chain employs TRBV2 and TRBJ2-2; D remains ambiguous. This CDR3 comprises 14 residues. Trimming pared 7 bases from V and 2 bases from J, leaving 11 bases between. CDR1 is SNHLY and CDR2 is FYNNEI in the germline V gene. CDR3 DNA: TGTGCCAGCAAGGAGACGGTTAACACCGGGGAGCTGTTTTTT. Protein product: CASKETVNTGELFF.

This chain links TRBV5-4 with TRBJ1-2; maybe TRBD1 (5 bases). The CDR3 totals 14 residues. CDR1 SGHNT and CDR2 YYREEE come from the germline V gene (reference sequence). Deletions cut 0 bases from V and 7 bases from J, with 13 bases between. CDR3 nucleotides: TGTGCCAGCAGCTTGGCTCGGCAGGGAGGTGGCTACACCTTC. It specifies CASSLARQGGGYTF.

This chain joins TRBV2 and TRBJ1-1; weak D call: TRBD1 (5 bases). The CDR3 runs to 19 residues. Germline assignment: CDR1 SNHLY and CDR2 FYNNEI. V lost 2 bases and J 0 bases, leaving 22 bases between the germline ends. The CDR3 DNA sequence: TGTGCCAGCAGTGAAAGGTGGGGGGGTCAGGGTCCTATGAACACTGAAGCTTTCTTT. Protein sequence: CASSERWGGQGPMNTEAFF. The whole variable domain, remainder taken from reference TRBV2 and TRBJ1-1, is EPEVTQTPSHQVTQMGQEVILRCVPISNHLYFYWYRQILGQKVEFLVSFYNNEISEKSEIFDDQFSVERPDGSNFTLKIRSTKLEDSAMYFCASSERWGGQGPMNTEAFFGQGTRLTVV.